This T cell receptor beta chain is drawn from a study of T-cell reconstitution after alpha-beta-depleted transplantation in children. A TCRbeta library incorporating unique molecular identifiers was prepared. TCRdb used MiXCR to reprocess the PCR reads, holding one entry per CDR3 protein. Among around 360,000 distinct CDR3 sequences listed, about a tenth were seen once. The CDR3 contains 18 residues. J lost 2 bases, V lost 6 bases, and 9 bases had no gene match. Germline CDR1 MDHEN, CDR2 SYDVKM. This clonotype was counted only a few times. This sequence originates from a human donor who donated a stem cell graft to a child with acute lymphoblastic leukemia. The chain employs TRBV28 and TRBJ2-3, with 15 bases that match TRBD2. This specimen consisted of PBMCs from the stem cell graft donor, obtained from the stem cell graft. The CDR3 loop reads CASRDPGLAGGNTDTQYF. In DNA, the CDR3 is TGTGCCAGCAGAGATCCGGGACTAGCGGGAGGAAACACAGATACGCAGTATTTT. Variable domain in full (rest from reference TRBV28 and TRBJ2-3): DVKVTQSSRYLVKRTGEKVFLECVQDMDHENMFWYRQDPGLGLRLIYFSYDVKMKEKGDIPEGYSVSREKKERFSLILESASTNQTSMYLCASRDPGLAGGNTDTQYFGPGTRLTVL.